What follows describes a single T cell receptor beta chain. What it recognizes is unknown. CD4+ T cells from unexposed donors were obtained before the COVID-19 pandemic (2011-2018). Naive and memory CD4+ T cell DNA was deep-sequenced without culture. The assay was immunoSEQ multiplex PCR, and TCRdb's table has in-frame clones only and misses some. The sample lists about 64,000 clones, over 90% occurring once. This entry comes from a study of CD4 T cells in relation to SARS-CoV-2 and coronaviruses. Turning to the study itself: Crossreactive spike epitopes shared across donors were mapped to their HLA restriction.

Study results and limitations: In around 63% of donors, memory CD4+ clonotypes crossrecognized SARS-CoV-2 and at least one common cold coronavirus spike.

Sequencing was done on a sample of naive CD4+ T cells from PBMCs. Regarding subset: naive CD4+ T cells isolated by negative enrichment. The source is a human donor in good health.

The CDR3 DNA is TGCGCCAGCAGCTTGGTGGCGGGAGGGTACAATGAGCAGTTCTTC. Protein: CASSLVAGGYNEQFF. The chain joins TRBV5-1 to TRBJ2-1, with 9 bases that match TRBD2. Trimming at V came to 0 bases and at J to 4 bases, leaving 2 bases not matched to a gene. CDR3 length: 15 amino acids. The germline V gene encodes CDR1 SGHRS and CDR2 YFSETQ.